This is a list of T cell receptor beta chains from one sample in a study of beta chain features in type 1 diabetes. Using immunoSEQ multiplex PCR, the repertoire was profiled, and TCRdb retains in-frame clones only, with some absent. Found here are 150,000 or so clones, roughly 10% of them singletons; the top ten hold 0.55% to 0.75%. The source material was central memory CD4+ T cells from blood. All receptors derive from a woman in her 40s in good health. Each CDR3 is given with its conserved first and last residue. D genes are given only for firm matches. Part of the rows lack a size; the others show once, few, many or a class for expanded clones.

d_gene	j_gene	v_gene	abundance	CDR3nt	CDR3aa
-	TRBJ1-3	TRBV4-1	-	TGCGCCAGCAGCCAAGAAAGGGGAAGCTCTGGAAACACCATATATTTT	CASSQERGSSGNTIYF
TRBD1	TRBJ2-7	TRBV14	few	TGTGCCAGCAGCCACAACCGGGACAGGGTGCCCTACGAGCAGTACTTC	CASSHNRDRVPYEQYF
-	TRBJ1-4	TRBV7-2	few	TGTGCCAGCAGCCCGACGTCGGGAGGGTTTAATGAAAAACTGTTTTTT	CASSPTSGGFNEKLFF
TRBD1	TRBJ1-5	TRBV27	few	TGTGCCAGCAGTCTTGGACAGGGAAACAATCAGCCCCAGCATTTT	CASSLGQGNNQPQHF
TRBD2	TRBJ2-1	TRBV5-4	-	TGTGCCAGCAGGAGCCAGCGGGGGTACGGTGAGCAGTTCTTC	CASRSQRGYGEQFF
-	TRBJ2-7	TRBV5-6	few	TGTGCCAGCAGGGGCAACACCTACGAGCAGTACTTC	CASRGNTYEQYF
-	TRBJ1-3	TRBV5-1	few	TGCGCCAGCAGCTTACAGGGCTCTGGAAACACCATATATTTT	CASSLQGSGNTIYF
TRBD1	TRBJ1-2	TRBV11-2	few	TGTGCCAGCAGCAGGGACAGTAACTATGGCTACACCTTC	CASSRDSNYGYTF
TRBD1	TRBJ2-5	TRBV5-4	-	TGTGCCAGCAGCTTGACAGGGGGCGGGGAGACCCAGTACTTC	CASSLTGGGETQYF
-	TRBJ1-1	TRBV15	-	TGTGCCACCAGCAGTCAGGTTCGCCGGGGGGCTGAAGCTTTCTTT	CATSSQVRRGAEAFF
-	TRBJ2-4	TRBV7-9	-	TGTGCCAGCAGCTTATCGGGGTCAGGGGAAAACATTCAGTACTTC	CASSLSGSGENIQYF
-	TRBJ2-1	TRBV5-6	few	TGTGCCAGCAGCGACGGGATCCGAGATGAGCAGTTCTTC	CASSDGIRDEQFF
-	TRBJ2-7	TRBV5-1	few	TGCGCCAGCAGCTTGGGGACTAAGGACTCCTACGAGCAGTACTTC	CASSLGTKDSYEQYF
TRBD1	TRBJ2-2	TRBV6-5	few	TGTGCCAGCAGTTCGCGACAGGGGCGTGGGGAGCTGTTTTTT	CASSSRQGRGELFF
TRBD2	TRBJ2-7	TRBV5-1	many	TGCGCCAGCAGCTTGCTTATAGCGGGGGGGCCAGAGCAGTACTTC	CASSLLIAGGPEQYF
-	TRBJ2-3	TRBV7-2	few	TGTGCCAGCAGCTTTAGTGCTAGCACAGATACGCAGTATTTT	CASSFSASTDTQYF
-	TRBJ1-2	TRBV18	many	TGTGCCAGCTCACCAAAGACAGCGCAAAACTATGGCTACACCTTC	CASSPKTAQNYGYTF
-	TRBJ2-5	TRBV29-1	many	TGCAGCGATACGGAGGGAGAGACCCAGTACTTC	CSDTEGETQYF
-	TRBJ1-4	TRBV6-5	-	TGTGCCAGCACCGCTAAAATGCGTCAACTGTTTTTT	CASTAKMRQLFF
TRBD2	TRBJ2-5	TRBV5-8	-	TGTGCCAGCAGCCCGGTAACGACTAGCGGGGGCCGTGAGACCCAGTACTTC	CASSPVTTSGGRETQYF
-	TRBJ2-5	TRBV7-4	-	TGTGCCAGCAGCTTAGCGCTTGGAGGGGAGACCCAGTACTTC	CASSLALGGETQYF
-	TRBJ1-4	TRBV7-6	-	TGTGCCAGCAGCTCAAATCGTCCGGGACAAATTAATGAAAAACTGTTTTTT	CASSSNRPGQINEKLFF
TRBD2	TRBJ2-5	TRBV6-1	few	TGTGCCAGCAGTAGGACTAGCGGGGTTGCAGAGACCCAGTACTTC	CASSRTSGVAETQYF
TRBD1	TRBJ2-2	TRBV5-6	-	TGTGCCAGCAGCTTGGTACAGGGGGCGTTCACCGGGGAGCTGTTTTTT	CASSLVQGAFTGELFF
-	TRBJ1-2	TRBV2	-	TGTGCCAGCTCCCTGGCAGGCACCTATGGCTACACCTTC	CASSLAGTYGYTF
TRBD1	TRBJ2-7	TRBV7-7	few	TGTGCTAGCAGCCAAGGGGACAGGGGGGCCTACGAGCAGTACTTC	CASSQGDRGAYEQYF
-	TRBJ2-1	TRBV9	few	TGTGCCAGCAGCGTAGCTCTAGCGACGGATGAGCAGTTCTTC	CASSVALATDEQFF
-	TRBJ2-1	TRBV7-2	few	TGTGCCAGCAGCCCGCCAGGGCTGGACAATGAGCAGTTCTTC	CASSPPGLDNEQFF
-	TRBJ1-1	TRBV19	few	TGTGCCAGCGCCAAACTTGCCAACACTGAAGCTTTCTTT	CASAKLANTEAFF
TRBD1	TRBJ2-1	TRBV5-5	once	TGTGCCAGCAGCCGGGGGACAGGGTCATACAATGAGCAGTTCTTC	CASSRGTGSYNEQFF
TRBD1	TRBJ2-3	TRBV29-1	many	TGCAGCACCCAGGACAGGGGAAATACGCAGTATTTT	CSTQDRGNTQYF
TRBD2	TRBJ2-5	TRBV11-2	-	TGTGCCAGCAGCTTAGTTAGCGGGGGGGCCCAGGAGACCCAGTACTTC	CASSLVSGGAQETQYF
-	TRBJ2-7	TRBV18	few	TGTGCCAGCTCACCCGGACCGGAGGGCTACGAGCAGTACTTC	CASSPGPEGYEQYF
-	TRBJ1-1	TRBV18	few	TGTGCCAGCTCACCAGGGCTTGACACTGAAGCTTTCTTT	CASSPGLDTEAFF
-	TRBJ1-1	TRBV7-9	-	TGTGCCAGCAAGATTGGACAGATGAACACTGAAGCTTTCTTT	CASKIGQMNTEAFF
-	TRBJ1-4	TRBV4-3	-	TGCGCCAGCAGTCCTGGACATTCAACTAATGAAAAACTGTTTTTT	CASSPGHSTNEKLFF
TRBD2	TRBJ2-5	TRBV28	-	TGTGCCAGCAGTTTATTGGCTAGCGGGGGGATGTACCAAGAGACCCAGTACTTC	CASSLLASGGMYQETQYF
-	TRBJ2-5	TRBV7-2	-	TGTGCCAGCAGCTTAGGACGGGACTTTCGGGAGACCCAGTACTTC	CASSLGRDFRETQYF
TRBD1	TRBJ1-2	TRBV5-4	few	TGCGCCAGCAGCCTTGACAGGGGGTCCGGCTACACCTTC	CASSLDRGSGYTF
TRBD2	TRBJ2-3	TRBV4-3	-	TGCGCCAGCAGCCAAGATGTCGGGGGGGCCTTTACGCAGTATTTT	CASSQDVGGAFTQYF
-	TRBJ1-2	TRBV7-9	few	TGTGCCAGCAGCGGAGCCTTAGTCGGTGATTTC	CASSGALVGDF
-	TRBJ2-2	TRBV29-1	many	TGCAGCGTTGACAGGGGCTACACCGGGGAGCTGTTTTTT	CSVDRGYTGELFF
TRBD2	TRBJ2-3	TRBV7-9	few	TGTGCCAGCAGCCCCGGGACTAGCGGTGATACGCAGTATTTT	CASSPGTSGDTQYF
TRBD2	TRBJ2-3	TRBV7-6	many	TGTGCCAGCAGCTCGGTAGCGGGGGGGCTGACGGATACGCAGTATTTT	CASSSVAGGLTDTQYF
TRBD1	TRBJ2-3	TRBV5-4	-	TGTGCCAGCAGCTCAGTCGGGACAGGAGGAGATACGCAGTATTTT	CASSSVGTGGDTQYF
TRBD1	TRBJ2-1	TRBV19	-	TGTGCCAGTTCGGGACAGGTCCACAATGAGCAGTTCTTC	CASSGQVHNEQFF
-	TRBJ1-2	TRBV5-1	-	TGCGCCAGCAGCTTAATGACAGAAAGCTATGGCTACACCTTC	CASSLMTESYGYTF
TRBD2	TRBJ2-1	TRBV18	few	TGTGCCAGCTCACCTACTTTGGACGGGGGGACCTACAATGAGCAGTTCTTC	CASSPTLDGGTYNEQFF
TRBD1	TRBJ2-5	TRBV5-1	few	TGCGCCAGCGGCCGACAGGGGGCCGGTGAGACCCAGTACTTC	CASGRQGAGETQYF
-	TRBJ1-4	TRBV29-1	-	TGCAGCGGGAGGGAGTCAACTAATGAAAAACTGTTTTTT	CSGRESTNEKLFF
TRBD1	TRBJ2-5	TRBV11-2	few	TGTGCCAGCAGCTTAGATCGTGGTATTAGGACAGGGGGTTTCCAAGAGACCCAGTACTTC	CASSLDRGIRTGGFQETQYF
-	TRBJ1-1	TRBV6-6	few	TGTGCCAGCAGACTTTCAATGAACACTGAAGCTTTCTTT	CASRLSMNTEAFF
-	TRBJ2-3	TRBV6-5	-	TGTGCCAGCAGTTCCTCCCGGAGGGATACGCAGTATTTT	CASSSSRRDTQYF
-	TRBJ1-1	TRBV4-2	-	TGTGCCAGCAGCCAAGGCCTCGGGGGGTCGGACACTGAAGCTTTCTTT	CASSQGLGGSDTEAFF
-	TRBJ2-2	TRBV5-1	few	TGCGCCAGCAGTATCGGGGGGCTTAACACCGGGGAGCTGTTTTTT	CASSIGGLNTGELFF